Listed below are T cell receptor beta chains from one sample, sequenced in a study of cytomegalovirus exposure and HLA in healthy donors. Measured with immunoSEQ multiplex PCR; TCRdb has only the in-frame clones, and not every one. The sample yields approximately 160,000 clones, about four fifths seen once. The sequenced sample was PBMCs. The receptors stem from a man aged 25 to 40 in good health and CMV-seropositive. The CDR3 runs from the conserved cysteine through the conserved F or W. A D gene is named only where the DNA matches it firmly. Not every row has a clone size; where given, it reads once, few, many or a size class.

D	V	J	size	CDR3	DNA
-	TRBV5-6	TRBJ2-5	-	CASQVRQAQYF	TGTGCCAGCCAGGTTCGGCAGGCCCAGTACTTC
-	TRBV11-3	TRBJ2-7	-	CASSLGTGSTYEQYF	TGTGCCAGCAGCTTAGGAACGGGGTCCACCTACGAGCAGTACTTC
TRBD2	TRBV5-1	TRBJ2-1	-	CASSSGRSANEQFF	TGCGCCAGCAGTAGCGGGAGAAGTGCCAATGAGCAGTTCTTC
-	TRBV18	TRBJ1-1	-	CASSPLPIGNRPNTEAFF	TGTGCCAGCTCACCCCTCCCAATCGGGAACCGCCCGAACACTGAAGCTTTCTTT
TRBD2	TRBV6-6	TRBJ2-5	-	CASRLAGQETQYF	TGTGCCAGCCGACTAGCGGGACAAGAGACCCAGTACTTC
TRBD1	TRBV7-7	TRBJ2-1	-	CASSPGTGTYNEQFF	TGTGCCAGCAGCCCTGGGACAGGGACCTACAATGAGCAGTTCTTC
TRBD1	TRBV4-1	TRBJ1-2	-	CASSLREDRADCGYTF	TGCGCCAGCAGCCTTAGGGAGGACAGGGCGGACTGTGGCTACACCTTC
TRBD2	TRBV13	TRBJ2-5	-	CASSSGASGGPLTQYF	TGTGCCAGCAGCAGCGGGGCTAGCGGGGGCCCCCTGACCCAGTACTTC
-	TRBV27	TRBJ2-3	-	CASSFADNTQYF	TGTGCCAGCAGTTTTGCAGACAATACGCAGTATTTT
-	TRBV4-1	TRBJ1-6	-	CASSQGLESSPLHF	TGCGCCAGCAGCCAAGGACTGGAGAGTTCACCCCTCCACTTT
TRBD1	TRBV30	TRBJ1-2	-	CAWTTGQGKGYTF	TGTGCCTGGACTACGGGACAGGGTAAAGGCTACACCTTC
-	TRBV11-2	TRBJ2-5	few	CASSLAETQYF	TGTGCCAGCAGCTTAGCGGAGACCCAGTACTTC
-	TRBV28	TRBJ1-2	-	CASSFGFGTPHGYTF	TGTGCCAGCAGTTTTGGGTTCGGGACTCCCCATGGCTACACCTTC
TRBD2	TRBV19	TRBJ2-2	few	CASSARLAGGPGELFF	TGTGCCAGTAGTGCACGACTAGCGGGAGGGCCTGGGGAGCTGTTTTTT
-	TRBV7-9	TRBJ2-7	-	CASSFGGAAYEQYF	TGTGCCAGCAGCTTTGGGGGGGCCGCCTACGAGCAGTACTTC
TRBD2	TRBV10-3	TRBJ2-7	-	CAISTHTSGSEKQYF	TGTGCCATCAGCACCCATACTAGCGGGAGTGAGAAGCAGTACTTC
TRBD2	TRBV15	TRBJ2-5	-	CATSSIAGGPETQYF	TGTGCCACCAGCAGTATAGCGGGGGGGCCCGAGACCCAGTACTTC
TRBD1	TRBV11-3	TRBJ2-1	-	CASSLGKLQGVSYNEQFF	TGTGCCAGCAGCTTAGGCAAACTACAGGGGGTTTCCTACAATGAGCAGTTCTTC
-	TRBV15	TRBJ1-4	-	CATSRGLDSQATNEKLFF	TGTGCCACCAGCAGAGGGTTAGACAGCCAAGCAACTAATGAAAAACTGTTTTTT
-	TRBV19	TRBJ2-1	-	CASSIDFTSSYNEQFF	TGTGCCAGTAGTATTGACTTTACTAGCTCCTACAATGAGCAGTTCTTC
-	TRBV19	TRBJ1-6	once	CASSPYRESYSPLHF	TGTGCCAGTAGTCCGTACAGGGAAAGTTATTCACCCCTCCACTTT
-	TRBV25-1	TRBJ1-4	-	CASSEQGGAEKLFF	TGTGCCAGCAGTGAACAAGGAGGAGCCGAAAAACTGTTTTTT
TRBD1	TRBV11-3	TRBJ2-7	once	CASSLTPRQGEQYF	TGTGCCAGCAGCTTAACCCCAAGACAGGGAGAGCAGTACTTC
TRBD2	TRBV5-1	TRBJ2-1	-	CASSLAPGTSGSNEQFF	TGCGCCAGCAGCTTGGCGCCTGGGACTAGCGGGTCCAATGAGCAGTTCTTC
-	TRBV19	TRBJ2-2	-	CASSLKWELFF	TGTGCCAGTAGTCTAAAATGGGAGCTGTTTTTT
TRBD1	TRBV7-6	TRBJ1-2	-	CAGSPADRGPAYGYTF	TGTGCCGGCAGCCCGGCAGACAGGGGGCCCGCCTATGGCTACACCTTC
-	TRBV28	TRBJ1-2	-	CASGNERGYTF	TGTGCCAGCGGAAATGAGAGGGGCTACACCTTC
TRBD1	TRBV7-9	TRBJ1-3	-	CASSSPQTGGYSGNTIYF	TGTGCCAGCAGCTCCCCCCAGACAGGGGGCTACTCTGGAAACACCATATATTTT
TRBD1	TRBV7-9	TRBJ1-4	-	CSSSLVGQGPRNEKLFF	TGTTCCAGCAGCTTAGTCGGACAGGGGCCGAGAAATGAAAAACTGTTTTTT
-	TRBV6-1	TRBJ1-5	-	CASSEPGGRQPQHF	TGTGCCAGCAGTGAGCCGGGGGGGAGACAGCCCCAGCATTTT
TRBD1	TRBV6-5	TRBJ2-4	few	CASRGTVDIQYF	TGTGCCAGCAGAGGGACAGTGGACATTCAGTACTTC
TRBD1	TRBV6-5	TRBJ2-2	-	CASSRDRWGTGELFF	TGTGCCAGCAGTAGGGACAGGTGGGGCACCGGGGAGCTGTTTTTT
TRBD1	TRBV30	TRBJ2-7	-	CAHGQGDYEQYF	TGTGCCCACGGACAGGGGGATTACGAGCAGTACTTC
TRBD2	TRBV7-2	TRBJ2-1	-	CASSLLAGISYNEQFF	TGTGCCAGCAGCTTACTAGCGGGGATCTCCTACAATGAGCAGTTCTTC
-	TRBV11-3	TRBJ2-1	-	CASSLQGTGEQFF	TGTGCCAGCAGCTTACAGGGGACGGGTGAGCAGTTCTTC
TRBD2	TRBV30	TRBJ2-3	-	CAWTLGSGATDTQYF	TGTGCCTGGACTTTAGGTAGCGGGGCCACAGATACGCAGTATTTT
TRBD2	TRBV7-9	TRBJ2-1	once	CASSLESSGRYNEQFF	TGTGCCAGCAGCTTAGAATCTAGCGGGAGATACAATGAGCAGTTCTTC
-	TRBV7-9	TRBJ2-5	-	CASSLVAGLRETQYF	TGTGCCAGCAGCTTAGTGGCAGGGCTTAGGGAGACCCAGTACTTC
-	TRBV29-1	TRBJ2-7	few	CSVLQGPSYEQYF	TGCAGCGTTCTGCAGGGGCCCTCCTACGAGCAGTACTTC
TRBD1	TRBV14	TRBJ2-1	-	CASSRRTGSYNEQFF	TGTGCCAGCAGCAGACGGACAGGGTCCTACAATGAGCAGTTCTTC
TRBD1	TRBV9	TRBJ2-3	-	CASSVGQGMGTDTQYF	TGTGCCAGCAGCGTAGGACAGGGTATGGGCACAGATACGCAGTATTTT
-	TRBV19	TRBJ1-3	-	CASRRGGETGNTIYF	TGTGCCAGCCGCCGGGGGGGCGAAACTGGAAACACCATATATTTT
-	TRBV11-2	TRBJ2-5	-	CASRQMSRETQYF	TGTGCCAGCAGACAAATGTCCCGAGAGACCCAGTACTTC
TRBD2	TRBV28	TRBJ2-1	-	CASSPSGLAGVYEQFF	TGTGCCAGCAGCCCCTCGGGACTAGCGGGAGTATATGAGCAGTTCTTC
TRBD1	TRBV11-2	TRBJ1-2	-	CASSTGQANYGYTF	TGTGCCAGCAGCACGGGACAGGCTAACTATGGCTACACCTTC
-	TRBV27	TRBJ2-7	-	CASSDGAGSYEQYF	TGTGCCAGCAGTGATGGGGCCGGTTCCTACGAGCAGTACTTC
TRBD1	TRBV28	TRBJ2-7	once	CASSLQGAQRYF	TGTGCCAGCAGTTTACAGGGGGCGCAAAGATACTTC
-	TRBV27	TRBJ2-2	-	CASSLISFSGELFF	TGTGCCAGCAGTTTAATAAGCTTCTCCGGGGAGCTGTTTTTT